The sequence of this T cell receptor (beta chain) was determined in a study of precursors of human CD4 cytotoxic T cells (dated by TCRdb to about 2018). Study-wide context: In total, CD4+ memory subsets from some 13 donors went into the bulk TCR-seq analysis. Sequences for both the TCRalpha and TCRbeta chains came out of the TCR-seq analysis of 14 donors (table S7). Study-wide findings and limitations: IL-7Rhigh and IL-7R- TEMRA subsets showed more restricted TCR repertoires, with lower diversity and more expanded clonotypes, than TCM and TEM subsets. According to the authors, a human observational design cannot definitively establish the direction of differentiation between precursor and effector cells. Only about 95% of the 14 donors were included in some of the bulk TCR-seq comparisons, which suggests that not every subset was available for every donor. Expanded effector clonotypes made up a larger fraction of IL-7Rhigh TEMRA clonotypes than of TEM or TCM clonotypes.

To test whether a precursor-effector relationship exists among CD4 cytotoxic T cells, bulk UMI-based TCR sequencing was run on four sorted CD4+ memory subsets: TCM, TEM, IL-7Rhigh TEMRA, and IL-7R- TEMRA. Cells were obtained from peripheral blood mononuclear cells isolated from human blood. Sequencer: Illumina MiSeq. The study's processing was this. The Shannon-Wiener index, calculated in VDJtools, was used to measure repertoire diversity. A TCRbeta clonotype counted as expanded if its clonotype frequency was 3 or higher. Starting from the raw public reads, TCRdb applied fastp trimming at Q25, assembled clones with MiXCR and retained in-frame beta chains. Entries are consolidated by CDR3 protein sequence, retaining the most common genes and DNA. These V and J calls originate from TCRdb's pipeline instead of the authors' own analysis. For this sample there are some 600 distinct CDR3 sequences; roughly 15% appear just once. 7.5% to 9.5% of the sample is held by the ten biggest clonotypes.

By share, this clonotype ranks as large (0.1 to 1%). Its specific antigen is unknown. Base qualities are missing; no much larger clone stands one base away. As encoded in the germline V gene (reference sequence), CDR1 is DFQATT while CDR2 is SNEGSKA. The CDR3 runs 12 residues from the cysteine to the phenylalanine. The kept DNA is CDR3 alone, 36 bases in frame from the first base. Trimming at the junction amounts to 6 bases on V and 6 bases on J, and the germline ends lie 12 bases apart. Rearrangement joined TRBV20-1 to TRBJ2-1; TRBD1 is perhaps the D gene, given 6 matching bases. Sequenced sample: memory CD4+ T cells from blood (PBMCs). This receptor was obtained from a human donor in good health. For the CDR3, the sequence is CSAIEGGNEQFF. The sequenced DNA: TGCAGTGCCATCGAAGGGGGCAATGAGCAGTTCTTC.